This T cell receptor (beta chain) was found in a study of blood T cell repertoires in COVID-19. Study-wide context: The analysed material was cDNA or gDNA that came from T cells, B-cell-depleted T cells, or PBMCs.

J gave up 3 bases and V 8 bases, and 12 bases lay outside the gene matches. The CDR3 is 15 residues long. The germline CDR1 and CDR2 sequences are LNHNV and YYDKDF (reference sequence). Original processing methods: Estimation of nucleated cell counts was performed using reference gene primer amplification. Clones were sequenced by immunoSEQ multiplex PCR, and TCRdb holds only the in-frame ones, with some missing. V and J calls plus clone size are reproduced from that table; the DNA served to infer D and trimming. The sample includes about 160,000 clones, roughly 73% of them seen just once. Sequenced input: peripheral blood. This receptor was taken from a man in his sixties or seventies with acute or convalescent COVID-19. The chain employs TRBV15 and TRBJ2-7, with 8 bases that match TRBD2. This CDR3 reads CATALEAGANYEQYF. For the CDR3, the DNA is TGTGCCACCGCTCTCGAAGCGGGGGCTAACTACGAGCAGTACTTC.